Below, 23 T cell receptor beta chains from the same sample are listed, as sequenced in a study of T cell changes during pregnancy in multiple sclerosis. TCRdb's copy holds only in-frame clones and misses some; the assay was immunoSEQ multiplex PCR. Altogether 70,000 to 95,000 clones are present, 93% being singletons, with the ten largest covering 2.5% to 3%. The sequenced sample was peripheral blood, obtained in the second trimester of pregnancy. The source is a female donor with multiple sclerosis, enrolled in a pregnancy study.

J is TRBJ2-3 and V is TRBV6-4; 11 positions match TRBD2. The CDR3 covers 15 residues. Germline CDR1 MRHNA, CDR2 SNTAGT. V trimming: 0 bases; J trimming: 4 bases; junction bases outside the gene matches: 0. The CDR3 nucleotides are TGTGCCAGCAGTGACTCTAGCGGGGGGGCAGATACGCAGTATTTT. Translating it yields CASSDSSGGADTQYF.

This chain uses TRBV6-5 with TRBJ2-5; 9 bases line up with TRBD1. The CDR3 has 14 residues. The germline gives CDR1 MNHEY, CDR2 SVGAGI. Trimming cost V 4 bases and J 1 base; bases outside gene matches: 1. The DNA of the CDR3 is TGTGCCAGCAGTTCGACAGGGGGCCAAGAGACCCAGTACTTC. As protein: CASSSTGGQETQYF.

CDR3 amino acids: CASSYPSGVGNYGYTF. The CDR3 nucleotides are TGTGCCAGCAGTTACCCGTCGGGGGTAGGGAACTATGGCTACACCTTC. The chain links TRBV6-6 to TRBJ1-2; maybe TRBD1 (5 bases). Germline CDR1 MNHNY, CDR2 SVGAGI (reference sequence). V lost 2 bases to trimming and J lost 2 bases, with 15 bases between them. This CDR3 comprises 16 residues.

The chain couples TRBV15 to TRBJ1-5, with 7 nucleotides matching TRBD1. Per the germline V gene, CDR1 is LNHNV and CDR2 is YYDKDF (reference sequence). V dropped 3 bases and J dropped 0; count of bases not matched to a gene: 8. CDR3 size: 17 residues. CDR3 nucleotide sequence: TGTGCCACCAGCAGGGAGGAGACAGGGTTTAGCAATCAGCCCCAGCATTTT. This translates into CATSREETGFSNQPQHF.

The V call is TRBV19, the J call TRBJ2-7; D unresolved. The CDR3 consists of 16 residues. Trimming left V 0 bases short and J 0 bases short, with 12 bases between. CDR1 is LNHDA, CDR2 SQIVND, per germline (reference sequence). The CDR3 loop reads CASSIDRESSSYEQYF. In nucleotides, the CDR3 is TGTGCCAGTAGTATAGATAGAGAGTCATCCTCCTACGAGCAGTACTTC.

This clone was seen just once. This chain links TRBV6-5 with TRBJ1-1; D gene ambiguous. V dropped 6 bases and J dropped 8 bases, with 16 bases sitting between them. Germline lookup yields CDR1 MNHEY and CDR2 SVGAGI. The CDR3 length is 13 residues. The CDR3 protein is CASSPYTPEEAFF. The CDR3 bases are TGTGCCAGCAGCCCTTATACTCCGGAGGAAGCTTTCTTT.

The rearrangement links TRBV15 to TRBJ2-1; 7 bases match TRBD2. The CDR3 runs 15 residues. Per germline, CDR1 LNHNV and CDR2 YYDKDF (reference sequence). With V trimmed by 5 bases and J by 2 bases, 6 bases remained unmatched. Here the CDR3 reads CATSGFGTTYNEQFF. The DNA of the CDR3 is TGTGCCACCAGCGGTTTCGGGACTACCTACAATGAGCAGTTCTTC.

This clone was recorded once. This chain links TRBV11-2 with TRBJ1-2; TRBD1 is a possible D gene (5 bases). Germline CDR1 reads SGHAT; CDR2 reads FQNNGV. This CDR3 region has 15 residues. Trimming removed 2 bases from V and 0 bases from J, with 10 bases in between. CDR3 sequence (DNA): TGTGCCAGCAGCTTAAGGGCAGGGTCTAACTATGGCTACACCTTC. It yields the protein CASSLRAGSNYGYTF.

The chain joins TRBV30 to TRBJ2-1; 8 bases are a match to TRBD2. V lost 4 bases, J lost 2 bases, and 10 bases stayed unmatched. Germline V gene data show CDR1 as GTSNPN and CDR2 as SVGIG (reference sequence). This CDR3 is built from 16 residues. The CDR3 loop reads CAWIPMTGLAYNEQFF. The DNA for the CDR3 is TGTGCCTGGATACCGATGACGGGACTAGCCTACAATGAGCAGTTCTTC.

The gene calls are TRBV4-1 and TRBJ2-3, with D perhaps TRBD2 (6 bases). Per the germline V gene, CDR1 is MGHRA and CDR2 is YSYEKL. V lost 4 bases and J lost 0, with 17 bases in between. The CDR3 is 17 residues long. CDR3 loop: CASSPYPTSRSTDTQYF. The CDR3 nucleotides read TGCGCCAGCAGCCCCTACCCCACTAGCAGGAGCACAGATACGCAGTATTTT.

This chain connects TRBV4-1 to TRBJ2-1, with unresolved D. The V end lost 0 bases, the J end lost 0 bases, and 6 bases lay between the germline ends. Germline CDR1 is MGHRA and CDR2 is YSYEKL. CDR3 length equals 15 residues. CDR3 coding DNA: TGCGCCAGCAGCCAAGATCCAGGCTCCTACAATGAGCAGTTCTTC. It specifies CASSQDPGSYNEQFF.

This clone was picked up one time. The rearrangement joins TRBV27 to TRBJ2-1, with D perhaps TRBD2 (5 bases). CDR1 and CDR2 (germline): MNHEY, SMNVEV (reference sequence). There are 16 residues in the CDR3. V dropped 6 bases and J dropped 0 bases, with 15 bases sitting between them. CDR3 bases: TGTGCCAGCAGGGACGGAGACTATAGCTCCTACAATGAGCAGTTCTTC. Translated: CASRDGDYSSYNEQFF.

The chain couples TRBV9 to TRBJ2-7; TRBD2 aligns across 8 bases. V lost 1 base and J lost 3; bases outside the gene matches: 6. Looked up from germline, CDR1 is SGDLS and CDR2 is YYNGEE. The length of the CDR3 is 15 residues. The CDR3 sequence is CASSVTSGAGYEQYF. Here the CDR3 DNA reads TGTGCCAGCAGCGTAACTAGCGGCGCTGGCTACGAGCAGTACTTC.

This clone came up once. This chain connects TRBV7-2 to TRBJ2-7; 8 bases are shared with TRBD2. V trimming: 10 bases; J trimming: 6 bases; junction bases outside the gene matches: 11. The CDR3 spans 13 residues. The germline V gene has CDR1 SGHTA and CDR2 FQGNSA. CDR3 protein: CATASSGAVEQYF. The CDR3 DNA reads TGTGCCACGGCCAGTAGCGGGGCGGTCGAGCAGTACTTC.

This sequence joins TRBV19 and TRBJ1-5; possibly TRBD1 for D (5 bases). The CDR3 totals 15 residues. In germline, CDR1 is LNHDA, CDR2 SQIVND (reference sequence). Trimming took off 7 bases at V and 2 bases at J, with 15 bases between the two ends. The CDR3 protein is CASISRGNGNQPQHF. In nucleotides, the CDR3 is TGTGCCAGTATTTCTCGGGGGAATGGCAATCAGCCCCAGCATTTT. Supplemented by reference TRBV19 and TRBJ1-5, the full variable domain reads DGGITQSPKYLFRKEGQNVTLSCEQNLNHDAMYWYRQDPGQGLRLIYYSQIVNDFQKGDIAEGYSVSREKKESFPLTVTSAQKNPTAFYLCASISRGNGNQPQHFGDGTRLSIL.

The V and J genes are TRBV29-1 and TRBJ2-1; D is undetermined. CDR1 is SQVTM, CDR2 ANQGSEA, per germline. Trimming pared 3 bases from V and 2 bases from J, leaving 8 bases between. This CDR3 contains 13 residues. DNA of the CDR3: TGCAGCGTTGATGGGCACCCCTACAATGAGCAGTTCTTC. As protein: CSVDGHPYNEQFF.

The J gene is TRBJ2-3, the V gene TRBV11-2; D unresolved. Germline V CDR1 and CDR2: SGHAT, FQNNGV. The CDR3 length is 13 residues. V gave up 0 bases and J gave up 2 bases, with 3 bases separating them. The CDR3 DNA reads as TGTGCCAGCAGCTTAGAGTACACAGATACGCAGTATTTT. The encoded protein is CASSLEYTDTQYF.

This rearrangement joins TRBV6-5 to TRBJ1-4; D is ambiguous. The CDR3 has 16 residues. CDR1 and CDR2 from the germline V gene are MNHEY and SVGAGI. V lost 0 bases and J lost 2, with 10 bases in between. DNA of the CDR3: TGTGCCAGCAGTTACTCGGTCGGGGAGACTAATGAAAAACTGTTTTTT. This codes for CASSYSVGETNEKLFF.

This chain links TRBV9 with TRBJ1-2; 7 nucleotides align to TRBD1. Germline V gene sequence: CDR1 SGDLS, CDR2 YYNGEE. The CDR3 contains 12 residues. The V and J ends lost 8 bases and 6 bases, in that order; junction bases with no gene match: 7. DNA for the CDR3: TGTGCCAGTTCAGGGGGATGGAATGGCTACACCTTC. This gives the protein CASSGGWNGYTF.

The chain couples TRBV29-1 to TRBJ2-3, with TRBD2 matching over 10 bases. CDR1 and CDR2 (germline): SQVTM, ANQGSEA. This CDR3 comprises 14 residues. The junction had 2 bases not matched to a gene; V was cut back by 4 bases and J by 1 base. The CDR3 nucleotides are TGCAGCGTTGCCGGGACTAGCGGCACAGATACGCAGTATTTT. Translation gives CSVAGTSGTDTQYF.

The chain carries TRBV9 and TRBJ2-7, with TRBD2 matching 9 bases. CDR3 size: 16 residues. V was pared by 5 bases and J by 0 bases, with 9 bases of the junction left unmatched. Per the germline V gene, CDR1 is SGDLS and CDR2 is YYNGEE. For the CDR3, the DNA is TGTGCCAGCAGTCAAAATAGCGGGGGTAGCTCCTACGAGCAGTACTTC. It encodes CASSQNSGGSSYEQYF.

The rearrangement links TRBV14 to TRBJ1-6; the D gene is possibly TRBD1 (6 bases). The CDR3 loop spans 15 amino acids. Trimming shortened V by 1 base and J by 10 bases, and 14 bases separated the two germline ends. Germline V CDR1 and CDR2: SGHDN, FVKESK. Here the CDR3 reads CASSQGIDRRSPLHF. CDR3 DNA: TGTGCCAGCAGCCAAGGGATTGACAGGAGATCACCCCTCCACTTT. Full variable domain (missing parts from reference TRBV14 and TRBJ1-6): EAGVTQFPSHSVIEKGQTVTLRCDPISGHDNLYWYRRVMGKEIKFLLHFVKESKQDESGMPNNRFLAERTGGTYSTLKVQPAELEDSGVYFCASSQGIDRRSPLHFGNGTRLTVT.

The chain employs TRBV7-6 and TRBJ2-1; D gene ambiguous. Trimming pared 4 bases from V and 6 bases from J, leaving 7 bases between. Germline lookup yields CDR1 SGHVS and CDR2 FNYEAQ. The CDR3 extends over 12 amino acids. CDR3 bases: TGTGCCAGCAGCTCTACAGTCAATGAGCAGTTCTTC. Residues: CASSSTVNEQFF.